The subject of this entry is one TCR beta chain. This CDR3 is 16 amino acids long. The J segment lost 2 bases and the V segment lost 0 bases, leaving 5 bases of the junction unmatched. Looked up from germline, CDR1 is SGHDT and CDR2 is YYEEEE. Measured with immunoSEQ multiplex PCR; TCRdb has only the in-frame clones, and not every one. The data contain fewer than 250,000 clones, more than 75% of them singletons. The record originates from a study of blood T cell repertoires in COVID-19. Looking at the study overall: Sources were T cells, B-cell-depleted T cells, or PBMCs; the material itself was cDNA or gDNA.

V and J are TRBV5-6 and TRBJ2-1; 7 bases agree with TRBD1. Sequences were obtained from peripheral blood. The sequence was collected from a human donor in a cohort sampled during active COVID-19. CDR3 bases: TGTGCCAGCAGCTTGGGGCCGGGACAGCCCTACAATGAGCAGTTCTTC. Encoded protein: CASSLGPGQPYNEQFF.